Presented here are 2 T cell receptor beta chains from one specimen sequenced in a study of CD8+CD57+ T cells in acquired aplastic anemia. Genomic DNA constituted the template upon which TCR beta VDJ and CDR3 profiling was performed. MiXCR was run by TCRdb on the reads, yielding one entry per CDR3 protein. The sample holds hundreds of thousands of distinct CDR3 sequences, over 25% seen once. Sequenced patients had shown CD8+CD57+ cell expansion by flow cytometry. The sequenced sample consisted of sorted CD4+, CD8+, or CD8+CD57+ T cells (not recorded which) from PBMCs. All receptors derive from a human donor with aplastic anemia.

The V and J genes are TRBV11-3 and TRBJ2-3; 9 bases match TRBD1. Germline lookup yields CDR1 SGHNT and CDR2 YENEEA. V trimming: 3 bases; J trimming: 3 bases; junction bases outside the gene matches: 1. The CDR3 length is 14 residues. The CDR3 coding sequence is TGTGCCAGCAGCTTCGACAGGGGGACAGATACGCAGTATTTT. Its translation: CASSFDRGTDTQYF.

This clonotype was detected many times. This chain connects TRBV10-3 to TRBJ2-2, with D perhaps given as TRBD1 or TRBD2 (5 bases each). This CDR3 contains 13 residues. The V and J ends lost 7 bases and 6 bases respectively, with 12 bases between them. Germline loops: CDR1 ENHRY, CDR2 SYGVKD. The CDR3 coding sequence is TGTGCCATCACGGGGACCCAATCCGGGGAGCTGTTTTTT. The encoded protein is CAITGTQSGELFF.